These T cell receptor beta chains were read from a single sample in a study of T cells in narcolepsy. TCRdb keeps only in-frame clones here, not all; method: immunoSEQ multiplex PCR. In the table there are tens of thousands of clones, around 86% of which are singletons. The sample consisted of CD45RA- memory CD4+ T cells from PBMCs. Source of these receptors: a human donor with narcolepsy. CDR3s include the opening cysteine and the closing phenylalanine or tryptophan.

>TRBV19|TRBJ2-2|16
CATTTRTGAYTGELFF
>TRBV9|TRBJ2-5|14
CASSVGTYGETQYF
>TRBV19|TRBJ1-1|12
CASGGWNTEAFF
>TRBV6-6|TRBJ1-5|14
CASSYVSGNQPQHF
>TRBV29-1|TRBJ2-5|13
CSVTDKSQETQYF
>TRBV14|TRBJ2-5|12
CASSQGSGTQYF
>TRBV28|TRBJ1-5|15
CASSLSSGSNQPQHF
>TRBV6-1|TRBJ1-4|15
CASSENPGEYEKLFF
>TRBV27|TRBJ2-1|16
CASSLSAGQGYNEQFF
>TRBV27|TRBJ2-1|16
CASSPTSGLSYNEQFF
>TRBV18|TRBJ2-7|13
CASCVSLGDEQYF
>TRBV10-3|TRBJ2-1|15
CAISVLAGVNNEQFF
>TRBV9|TRBJ2-2|15
CASSQRGGITGELFF
>TRBV4-2|TRBJ2-6|17
CASSQVSAGSGANVLTF
>TRBV5-4|TRBJ2-3|20
CASSLVPGIAGVVSTDTQYF
>TRBV6-5|TRBJ1-2|15
CASRPGTDQYYGYTF
>TRBV5-1|TRBJ1-1|16
CASSLTPQGALSVAFF
>TRBV5-1|TRBJ1-5|14
CASSMGQGQQPQHF
>TRBV5-4|TRBJ2-7|14
CASSAKKDGYEQYF
>TRBV15|TRBJ2-6|17
CATSRGTGGTGANVLTF
>TRBV6-1|TRBJ1-6|16
CASSESVGQAVAPLHF
>TRBV7-3|TRBJ1-1|16
CASSLNGVHAGSEAFF
>TRBV5-1|TRBJ1-2|14
CASSGGTGAGGYTF
>TRBV5-1|TRBJ2-7|14
CASSPSQPSYEQYF
>TRBV10-3|TRBJ2-5|14
CAISGLGNQETQYF
>TRBV25-1|TRBJ2-2|15
CASSDDEGLGGELFF
>TRBV5-5|TRBJ1-5|15
CASSLASGGGQPQHF
>TRBV10-3|TRBJ2-7|14
CAISEPARSYEQYF
>TRBV7-8|TRBJ2-1|17
CASSSRASSPSYNEQFF
>TRBV10-3|TRBJ1-1|16
CAVTMGLPSGNTEAFF
>TRBV7-7|TRBJ2-2|17
CASSPKPDLQNTGELFF
>TRBV7-9|TRBJ1-2|14
CASSPTAGGNGYTF
>TRBV5-1|TRBJ2-5|16
CASSVDRGWYQETQYF
>TRBV2|TRBJ1-5|15
CASSEEAGANQPQHF
>TRBV7-8|TRBJ2-7|18
CASSLGLRAGTNSYEQYF
>TRBV10-3|TRBJ1-2|13
CAISEAMNYGYTF
>TRBV5-1|TRBJ2-2|17
CASSLVLVGQNTGELFF
>TRBV30|TRBJ1-1|14
CAWSVGTGNTEAFF
>TRBV19|TRBJ2-2|15
CASSSGTDNTGELFF
>TRBV19|TRBJ1-2|13
CASKIASGYGYTF
>TRBV6-1|TRBJ2-3|15
CASSLARRSTDTQYF
>TRBV7-3|TRBJ1-1|13
CASSLNRNTEAFF
>TRBV29-1|TRBJ1-1|14
CSVGGTGARVEAFF
>TRBV7-9|TRBJ1-6|12
CASGPENSPLHF
>TRBV14|TRBJ2-3|15
CASSPFRGGADTQYF